This T cell receptor beta chain was identified in a study of vaccination effects on CD4 cells after COVID-19. Study as a whole: Viral peptide pool expansion of antigen-specific CD4+ T cells preceded sequencing in the ViraFEST assay. Supplemented with 8.5 to 10 IU/ml IL-2 and approximately 10 ug/ml peptides, roughly 2 million PBMC per well were kept in culture. General study findings and limits: Few convalescent patients were studied, and early post-infection samples were lacking. Spike-reactive clones detected post-vaccine in convalescents consisted mainly of new vaccine-induced clones.

Assay: immunoSEQ multiplex PCR; the TCRdb copy retains only in-frame clones and omits some. This sample has 45,000 to 55,000 clones, with around three quarters found just once. Researchers isolated CD4+ T cells once less than twelve days of culture had elapsed. Convalescent patients had PCR-confirmed SARS-CoV-2 infection between March and December 2020. Either the mRNA-1273 or the BNT162b2 vaccine was given to participants as two doses. A note on this clone: Its specificity is unknown.

This specimen was CD4+ T cells from PBMCs cultured without peptide, taken after COVID-19 vaccination. The TCR originated in a human donor who had a prior SARS-CoV-2 infection.

CDR3 bases: TGTGCCAGTAGTGCCTACCACGGACAGGAAGGTGTGAACACTGAAGCTTTCTTT. This translates into CASSAYHGQEGVNTEAFF. The V and J genes are TRBV19 and TRBJ1-1; 7 positions match TRBD1. Germline CDR1 and CDR2: LNHDA and SQIVND (reference sequence). The CDR3 contains 18 residues. Losses at the gene ends were 5 bases for V and 0 bases for J; bases not matched to a gene: 15. The whole variable domain, filled in from reference TRBV19 and TRBJ1-1, reads DGGITQSPKYLFRKEGQNVTLSCEQNLNHDAMYWYRQDPGQGLRLIYYSQIVNDFQKGDIAEGYSVSREKKESFPLTVTSAQKNPTAFYLCASSAYHGQEGVNTEAFFGQGTRLTVV.